A selection of T cell receptor beta chains follows, all from one sample in a study of shared clonotypes between healthy human individuals. Only in-frame clones appear in the TCRdb table, and some are missing; sequencing was by immunoSEQ multiplex PCR. Among approximately 1.4 million clones, 95% to 99% were seen once, and the ten largest hold roughly 0.42%. Sequencing input: naive CD4+ T cells sorted from blood. These receptors came from a man younger than 45 in good health. Both conserved end residues are part of each CDR3. The order of the fields is J gene, V gene, D gene, clone size, CDR3 DNA, CDR3 protein. The D gene is left open where the match is weak. The listing skips clone size in some rows; elsewhere it reads once, few, many or a size class.

TRBJ2-6	TRBV25-1	NA	NA	TGTGCCAGCAGTAAGTCTGGGGCCAACGTCCTGACTTTC	CASSKSGANVLTF
TRBJ1-1	TRBV4-1	NA	NA	TGCGCCAGCAGCCGCGTAAGTACGAACACTGAAGCTTTCTTT	CASSRVSTNTEAFF
TRBJ2-7	TRBV6-1	NA	NA	TGTGCCAGCAATCCGGACGGAGTTACTTCCTACGAGCAGTACTTC	CASNPDGVTSYEQYF
TRBJ2-1	TRBV7-2	NA	NA	TGTGCCAGCAGCCTCCGAACCGGGACCCCGAGTGAGCAGTTCTTC	CASSLRTGTPSEQFF
TRBJ2-1	TRBV7-9	NA	once	TGTGCCAGCAGCCGAGGGCTGAACGGAACCGGCTCCTACAATGAGCAGTTCTTC	CASSRGLNGTGSYNEQFF
TRBJ2-7	TRBV5-1	NA	NA	TGCGCCAGCAGCCCGAAGGGGGGGTCCTACGAGCAGTACTTC	CASSPKGGSYEQYF
TRBJ2-2	TRBV11-2	NA	NA	TGTGCCAGCAGCCCCCGCCCCCAGAACACCGGGGAGCTGTTTTTT	CASSPRPQNTGELFF
TRBJ2-5	TRBV28	NA	NA	TGTGCCAGCAGTGACCAGGGGCAGGAGACCCAGTACTTC	CASSDQGQETQYF
TRBJ2-2	TRBV5-1	TRBD2	NA	TGCGCCAGCAGCTTGGTGCTAGCGGATTACACCGGGGAGCTGTTTTTT	CASSLVLADYTGELFF
TRBJ2-3	TRBV5-1	TRBD2	once	TGCGCCAGCAGCTCGGGCCTAGCGGGACCCACAGATACGCAGTATTTT	CASSSGLAGPTDTQYF
TRBJ2-2	TRBV9	TRBD1	NA	TGTGCCAGCAGCGTTACCCCTACAGGGGGAACCGGGGAGCTGTTTTTT	CASSVTPTGGTGELFF
TRBJ1-2	TRBV6-5	TRBD1	NA	TGTGCCAGCAGTTGGACAGGGGCGGGTGGCTACACCTTC	CASSWTGAGGYTF
TRBJ2-3	TRBV29-1	NA	NA	TGCAGCGTTGCAGGGCCCAGCGCGGATACGCAGTATTTT	CSVAGPSADTQYF
TRBJ2-3	TRBV21-1	NA	NA	TGTGCCAGCAGCAAAGTGAGGCGGGAGGGCAGCACAGATACGCAGTATTTT	CASSKVRREGSTDTQYF
TRBJ1-5	TRBV19	NA	NA	TGTGCCAGTAGTATAGTTGCGTCCAATCAGCCCCAGCATTTT	CASSIVASNQPQHF
TRBJ2-3	TRBV5-1	NA	NA	TGCGCCAGCAGCTTATTTGGCGGGACGGACACAGATACGCAGTATTTT	CASSLFGGTDTDTQYF
TRBJ1-3	TRBV4-1	NA	NA	TGCGCCAGCAGCCTGAGACAGGCGACTGGAAACACCATATATTTT	CASSLRQATGNTIYF
TRBJ2-7	TRBV5-1	NA	NA	TGCGCCAGCAGCCCCCCCGGACTTGACCTCCACGAGCAGTACTTC	CASSPPGLDLHEQYF
TRBJ1-4	TRBV28	NA	NA	TGTGCCAGCAGTACCGGGGCAACTAATGAAAAACTGTTTTTT	CASSTGATNEKLFF
TRBJ2-3	TRBV5-1	TRBD2	NA	TGCGCCAGCAGCCTCATGACCGGTGGGACTAGAACAGATACGCAGTATTTT	CASSLMTGGTRTDTQYF
TRBJ1-2	TRBV2	NA	NA	TGTGCCAGCAGTGAATCGAGGCTGAGGGGCTATGGCTACACCTTC	CASSESRLRGYGYTF
TRBJ2-2	TRBV9	NA	NA	TGTGCCAGCAGCACCGCAGGGAACACCGGGGAGCTGTTTTTT	CASSTAGNTGELFF
TRBJ1-1	TRBV6-5	NA	NA	TGTGCCAGCAGACGACAAGAGAACACTGAAGCTTTCTTT	CASRRQENTEAFF
TRBJ1-3	TRBV2	TRBD1	NA	TGTGCCAGCAGTGAAGGGACAGGAGGGAACACCATATATTTT	CASSEGTGGNTIYF
TRBJ2-1	TRBV11-2	TRBD2	NA	TGTGCCAGCAGCCCCGGGACTAGCGGGAGAATCCTTGAGCAGTTCTTC	CASSPGTSGRILEQFF
TRBJ2-3	TRBV11-2	NA	NA	TGTGCCAGCAGCTTAGAATGGGGCACGCAGGGCACAGATACGCAGTATTTT	CASSLEWGTQGTDTQYF
TRBJ2-7	TRBV9	TRBD1	NA	TGTGCCAGCAGCGTAGAAACAGGGGGCTTATACGAGCAGTACTTC	CASSVETGGLYEQYF
TRBJ1-1	TRBV29-1	TRBD1	NA	TGCAGCGCCGGGACAGGGCTCACTGAAGCTTTCTTT	CSAGTGLTEAFF
TRBJ2-1	TRBV18	TRBD2	NA	TGTGCCAGCTCACCCCTAGCGGGATTAAGCGATGAGCAGTTCTTC	CASSPLAGLSDEQFF
TRBJ1-5	TRBV19	NA	NA	TGTGCCAGTAGATCCCTCGGGGGGAGCGGTCAGCCCCAGCATTTT	CASRSLGGSGQPQHF
TRBJ1-4	TRBV7-7	NA	NA	TGTGCTAGCAGCCCGGGACTAGTTGCAACTAATGAAAAACTGTTTTTT	CASSPGLVATNEKLFF
TRBJ1-2	TRBV19	NA	once	TGTGCCAGTAGTAGGGACACCCTGGCAGACGGCTACACCTTC	CASSRDTLADGYTF
TRBJ2-7	TRBV9	TRBD2	NA	TGTGCCAGCAGCGTAGCGGGACTAGCGGGCCCCTACGAGCAGTACTTC	CASSVAGLAGPYEQYF
TRBJ1-5	TRBV28	TRBD1	NA	TGTGCCAGCAGGTACCGGGACAGGATCCAGCCCCAGCATTTT	CASRYRDRIQPQHF
TRBJ1-2	TRBV11-2	TRBD1	once	TGTGCCAGCACGACGGGACAGCGATATGGCTACACCTTC	CASTTGQRYGYTF
TRBJ2-1	TRBV10-3	TRBD2	NA	TGTGCCATCAGTGGAGGTTGGGAGGGCCGCAATGAGCAGTTCTTC	CAISGGWEGRNEQFF